Given below is one T cell receptor (beta chain) in context. The antigen is not known. Germline V lookup: CDR1 SGHRS, CDR2 YFSETQ. Trimming took off 0 bases at V and 7 bases at J, with 11 bases between the two ends. CDR3 size: 13 residues. In the PCR, 60 Vbeta and 13 Jbeta primers were used. Assay used: immunoSEQ multiplex PCR; TCRdb lists only in-frame clones, some missing. The repertoire holds 75,000 to 100,000 clones, with less than 10% as singletons. These data come from a study of cytomegalovirus exposure and HLA in healthy donors. About the research overall: A prior analysis found 95 million to 140 million unique TCR beta sequences from roughly 180 million T cells. Study-level results: CMV serostatus alone was available as immune exposure information.

Input material: PBMCs. The clonotype originates from a man aged 45 to 65 in good health and CMV-seronegative. The rearrangement uses TRBV5-1 and TRBJ2-7, with D perhaps TRBD2 (5 bases). In DNA form, the CDR3 reads TGCGCCAGCAGCTTGGCACTAGAAGGGGAGCAGTACTTC. This sequence encodes CASSLALEGEQYF.